The 5 T cell receptor beta chains below were found in one sample sequenced in a study of T cell responses to AZD1222 COVID-19 vaccine. Assay used: immunoSEQ multiplex PCR; TCRdb lists only in-frame clones, some missing. The profile shows around 140,000 clones, about 90% of them singletons. The starting material was peripheral blood, obtained 28 days after the second dose of the MenACWY control vaccine. These receptors all come from an adult who received the MenACWY meningococcal vaccine as a control.

The V gene is TRBV4-3, the J gene TRBJ2-7; 9 bases are shared with TRBD1. Germline V gives CDR1 LGHNA, CDR2 YSLEER. The CDR3 sequence is 15 residues long. Trimming removed 5 bases from V and 6 bases from J; junction bases left unmatched: 11. CDR3 DNA: TGCGCCAGCAGCTGTACTGGACAGGGGCAGCTCGAGCAGTACTTC. Protein: CASSCTGQGQLEQYF.

With respect to this clone: One end of the junction does not line up with germline, which may come from a read error. Here the CDR3 DNA reads TGTGCCACCACCAGACGTCGGATGAACACTGAAGCTTTCTTT. Translation: CATTRRRMNTEAFF. The rearrangement joins TRBV15 to TRBJ1-1, with D unclear. This CDR3 region has 14 residues. The germline V gene encodes CDR1 LNHNV and CDR2 YYDKDF (reference sequence). Complete variable domain (other parts from reference TRBV15 and TRBJ1-1): DAMVIQNPRYQVTQFGKPVTLSCSQTLNHNVMYWYQQKSSQAPKLLFHYYDKDFNNEADTPDNFQSRRPNTSFCFLDIRSPGLGDTAMYLCATTRRRMNTEAFFGQGTRLTVV.

The CDR3 sequence is CASNERQGASTEAFF. The CDR3 DNA follows: TGTGCCAGTAACGAACGACAGGGGGCGAGCACTGAAGCTTTCTTT. The rearrangement links TRBV19 to TRBJ1-1; 10 positions match TRBD1. V dropped 7 bases and J dropped 4; count of bases not matched to a gene: 9. Germline CDR1 is LNHDA and CDR2 is SQIVND (reference sequence). This CDR3 is 15 amino acids long. Based on the CDR3 plus reference TRBV19 and TRBJ1-1, the full variable domain is DGGITQSPKYLFRKEGQNVTLSCEQNLNHDAMYWYRQDPGQGLRLIYYSQIVNDFQKGDIAEGYSVSREKKESFPLTVTSAQKNPTAFYLCASNERQGASTEAFFGQGTRLTVV.

This clone was observed a single time. The chain carries TRBV30 and TRBJ2-7, with D possibly TRBD2 on 6 matching bases. CDR1 is GTSNPN, CDR2 SVGIG, per germline (reference sequence). V was clipped by 3 bases and J by 7 bases, with 19 bases between them. This CDR3 spans 14 amino acids. In DNA, the CDR3 is TGTGCCTGGAGGAGGGCCGGGGGACCTGGGGAGCAGTACTTC. Its protein product is CAWRRAGGPGEQYF.

The chain carries TRBV30 and TRBJ1-3, with a possible D match to TRBD1 (5 bases). This CDR3 spans 12 amino acids. Trimming cost V 4 bases and J 1 base, with 5 bases left between them. The germline CDR1 and CDR2 sequences are GTSNPN and SVGIG (reference sequence). CDR3 nucleotides: TGTGCCTGGACAGGGTCTGGAAACACCATATATTTT. The encoded protein is CAWTGSGNTIYF.